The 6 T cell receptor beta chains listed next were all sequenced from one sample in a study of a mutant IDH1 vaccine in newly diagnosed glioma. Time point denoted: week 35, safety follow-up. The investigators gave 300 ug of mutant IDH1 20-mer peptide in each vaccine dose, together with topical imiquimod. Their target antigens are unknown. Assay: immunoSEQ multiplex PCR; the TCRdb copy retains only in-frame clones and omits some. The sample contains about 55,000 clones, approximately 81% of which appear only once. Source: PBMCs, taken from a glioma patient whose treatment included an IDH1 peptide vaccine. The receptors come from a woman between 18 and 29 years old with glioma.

CDR3 DNA: TGTGCCAGCAGCTTAAAGGGGTCCACTGAAGCTTTCTTT. Protein: CASSLKGSTEAFF. The gene calls are TRBV7-3 and TRBJ1-1; D perhaps matches TRBD1 (5 bases). The CDR3 consists of 13 residues. Germline assignment: CDR1 SGHTA and CDR2 FQGTGA. Trimming left V 1 base short and J 4 bases short, with 7 bases between.

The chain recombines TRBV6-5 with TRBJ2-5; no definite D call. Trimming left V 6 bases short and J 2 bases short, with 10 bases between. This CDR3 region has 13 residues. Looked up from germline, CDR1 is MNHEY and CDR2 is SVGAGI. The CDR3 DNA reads TGTGCCAGCAGGGCGACACTTCAAGAGACCCAGTACTTC. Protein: CASRATLQETQYF.

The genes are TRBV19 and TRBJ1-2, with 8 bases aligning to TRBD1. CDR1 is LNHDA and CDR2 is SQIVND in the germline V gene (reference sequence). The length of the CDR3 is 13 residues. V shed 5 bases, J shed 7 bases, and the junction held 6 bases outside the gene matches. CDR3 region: CASSDRGRRGYTF. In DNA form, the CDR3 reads TGTGCCAGTAGTGACAGGGGTCGGCGTGGCTACACCTTC.

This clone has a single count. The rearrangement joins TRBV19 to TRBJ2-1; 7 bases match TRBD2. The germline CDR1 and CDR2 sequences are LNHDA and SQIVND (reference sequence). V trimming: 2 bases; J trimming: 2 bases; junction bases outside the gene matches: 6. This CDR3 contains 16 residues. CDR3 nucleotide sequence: TGTGCCAGTAGTATAAGTCCTAGCGGAGCCTACAATGAGCAGTTCTTC. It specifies CASSISPSGAYNEQFF.

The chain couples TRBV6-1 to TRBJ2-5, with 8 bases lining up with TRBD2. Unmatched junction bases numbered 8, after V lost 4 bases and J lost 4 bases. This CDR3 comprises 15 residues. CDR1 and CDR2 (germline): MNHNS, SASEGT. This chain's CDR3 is CASSGQAGVTETQYF. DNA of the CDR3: TGTGCCAGCAGTGGTCAAGCGGGAGTCACAGAGACCCAGTACTTC.

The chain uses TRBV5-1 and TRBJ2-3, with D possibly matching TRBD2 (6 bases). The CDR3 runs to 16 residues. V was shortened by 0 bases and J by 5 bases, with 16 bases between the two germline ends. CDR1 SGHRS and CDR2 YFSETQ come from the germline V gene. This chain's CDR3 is CASSLEGNGGRDTQYF. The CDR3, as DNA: TGCGCCAGCAGCTTGGAGGGTAACGGGGGAAGAGATACGCAGTATTTT.